The rows below give T cell receptor beta chains drawn from one sample of a study of a mutant IDH1 vaccine in newly diagnosed glioma. Clones were sequenced by immunoSEQ multiplex PCR, and TCRdb holds only the in-frame ones, with some missing. The sample lists over 55,000 clones, around 90% occurring once. Antigens for these TCRs are unknown. Sample: PBMCs, taken from a glioma patient whose treatment included an IDH1 peptide vaccine. Every receptor here comes from a woman in her thirties or forties with glioma. Both conserved end residues are trimmed from each CDR3. The D gene is left open where the match is weak.

>TRBJ2-1|TRBV4-1|TRBD1
ASSSRQGLLHEQF
>TRBJ1-1|TRBV28|TRBD1
ASSSPPGTGPNTEAF
>TRBJ2-7|TRBV6-1|TRBD1
ASSLRTGYYEQY
>TRBJ2-1|TRBV10-3|.
AISEHRDNEQF
>TRBJ2-6|TRBV19|.
ASSMGGRKAGGANVLT
>TRBJ1-5|TRBV2|.
ASTEVYRVGQPQH
>TRBJ2-7|TRBV5-1|TRBD1
ASSKDRGSYEQY
>TRBJ1-4|TRBV28|.
ASSRPRDPNEKLF
>TRBJ2-7|TRBV11-2|.
ASSLDTRAYEQY
>TRBJ2-5|TRBV5-5|.
ASSGGSRGSGTQY
>TRBJ1-2|TRBV28|.
ASSLYEESYGYT
>TRBJ1-2|TRBV10-3|.
AISEAEDYGYT
>TRBJ1-2|TRBV6-6|TRBD1
ASRTGQRHGYT
>TRBJ1-4|TRBV10-3|.
AISDGGNLNEKLF
>TRBJ1-6|TRBV4-3|.
ASSQDDTTAGDSPLH
>TRBJ1-1|TRBV7-9|.
ASRPRPTVNTEAF
>TRBJ2-3|TRBV6-5|TRBD2
ASSYSGLAPQY
>TRBJ1-1|TRBV6-5|TRBD1
ASSEQGLNTEAF
>TRBJ2-1|TRBV4-3|TRBD2
ASSQGTSGKNNEQF
>TRBJ2-3|TRBV7-2|.
ASSSPLRVEMSTDTQY
>TRBJ2-1|TRBV7-9|TRBD2
ASSRDGLVPYNEQF
>TRBJ2-7|TRBV10-2|TRBD1
ASSESSTGVEQY
>TRBJ1-2|TRBV30|TRBD1
AWSVGTGYGYT
>TRBJ2-3|TRBV5-1|.
ASSLGLTTDTQY
>TRBJ1-1|TRBV6-5|TRBD1
ASSRDRVNTEAF
>TRBJ2-5|TRBV19|TRBD2
ASSMRTSGIWGQETQY
>TRBJ2-1|TRBV14|.
ASSQVEGLRSNEQF
>TRBJ1-1|TRBV7-8|.
ASSLGGGPLTMNTEAF
>TRBJ1-4|TRBV6-5|.
ASSYSLDINEKLF
>TRBJ1-5|TRBV7-2|.
ASRPWGSNQPQH
>TRBJ1-2|TRBV7-9|.
ASSSSTNITRGYT
>TRBJ2-1|TRBV4-1|TRBD1
ASSLSGTGSSSYNEQF
>TRBJ1-5|TRBV2|.
ASSGDGRSNQPQH
>TRBJ1-1|TRBV7-6|TRBD1
ASSSGQGQNTEAF
>TRBJ2-1|TRBV6-5|TRBD1
ASGTPRDRANEQF
>TRBJ2-1|TRBV7-6|.
ASSLGGGWNNEQF
>TRBJ1-1|TRBV4-3|.
ASSQDNRGSGSAF
>TRBJ2-7|TRBV2|TRBD2
ASSVGGDSIYEQY
>TRBJ2-2|TRBV29-1|TRBD1
SVGDRGVGELF
>TRBJ1-4|TRBV7-6|.
ASSLAPATNEKLF
>TRBJ1-4|TRBV5-5|.
ASSLFGATNEKLF
>TRBJ2-2|TRBV5-1|.
ASRGGNTGELF
>TRBJ2-7|TRBV7-6|.
ASSLDTRYEQY
>TRBJ2-3|TRBV27|.
ASSPFAGSTDTQY
>TRBJ2-7|TRBV2|TRBD1
ASSEQGDSYEQY
>TRBJ1-5|TRBV2|TRBD1
ASRQGAGNQPQH
>TRBJ1-2|TRBV25-1|.
ASSDSRWSGVAYGYT
>TRBJ2-2|TRBV30|TRBD2
AWNGLARTGELF
>TRBJ2-5|TRBV28|TRBD2
ASSYVMRRGRGGETQY
>TRBJ2-3|TRBV19|.
ASSARPLGTDTQY
>TRBJ2-5|TRBV4-1|.
ASSRAGPQETQY
>TRBJ2-5|TRBV6-5|TRBD2
ASSYSGGVETQY
>TRBJ2-3|TRBV4-3|.
ASSQDQGHTDTQY
>TRBJ2-5|TRBV5-1|TRBD1
ASSSGQGETQY
>TRBJ1-2|TRBV19|.
ASSVPPRRYGYT
>TRBJ2-7|TRBV7-3|.
ASTQPRDTQASYEQY
>TRBJ2-1|TRBV5-1|TRBD2
ASSLGTSGLYNEQF
>TRBJ1-1|TRBV4-2|.
ASSQLGSTTEAF
>TRBJ2-3|TRBV4-3|.
ASSQDVGKRTDTQY